A selection of T cell receptor beta chains follows, all from one sample in a study of blood T cell repertoires in COVID-19. The method was immunoSEQ multiplex PCR; TCRdb's version includes in-frame clones alone and lacks a portion of them. The sample has about 210,000 clones; approximately 80% are singletons. Material: peripheral blood. Receptor source: a man aged 45-65 years with active or convalescent COVID-19. Each CDR3 is given with its conserved first and last residue. Fields, in order: clone size, V gene, D gene, J gene, CDR3 protein, CDR3 DNA. D genes are given only for firm matches. The size of a clone is reported for some rows only, either as once, few or many, or as a class for expanded clones.

clone size: once; V gene: TRBV5-1; D gene: TRBD1; J gene: TRBJ2-1; CDR3 protein: CASSPGDRVRNEQFF; CDR3 DNA: TGCGCCAGCAGCCCTGGGGACAGGGTGAGGAATGAGCAGTTCTTC
clone size: NA; V gene: TRBV10-3; D gene: NA; J gene: TRBJ1-1; CDR3 protein: CAIRGDTEAFF; CDR3 DNA: TGTGCCATCAGAGGGGACACTGAAGCTTTCTTT
clone size: NA; V gene: TRBV28; D gene: NA; J gene: TRBJ2-3; CDR3 protein: CASSSRTDPDTQYF; CDR3 DNA: TGTGCCAGCAGTTCCCGGACAGACCCAGATACGCAGTATTTT
clone size: NA; V gene: TRBV9; D gene: TRBD2; J gene: TRBJ2-2; CDR3 protein: CASSGDGGAGELFF; CDR3 DNA: TGTGCCAGCAGCGGAGACGGGGGGGCCGGGGAGCTGTTTTTT
clone size: few; V gene: TRBV18; D gene: NA; J gene: TRBJ1-2; CDR3 protein: CASSMTDPPNYGYTF; CDR3 DNA: TGTGCCAGCTCAATGACTGATCCACCCAACTATGGCTACACCTTC
clone size: NA; V gene: TRBV11-2; D gene: NA; J gene: TRBJ1-1; CDR3 protein: CASSVGSGTEAFF; CDR3 DNA: TGTGCCAGCAGCGTGGGGAGCGGCACTGAAGCTTTCTTT
clone size: NA; V gene: TRBV5-4; D gene: NA; J gene: TRBJ1-1; CDR3 protein: CASSLALGGVVTEAFF; CDR3 DNA: TGTGCCAGCAGCTTGGCCCTCGGGGGAGTGGTCACTGAAGCTTTCTTT
clone size: few; V gene: TRBV7-3; D gene: NA; J gene: TRBJ2-1; CDR3 protein: CASSLMGRVTYNEQFF; CDR3 DNA: TGTGCCAGCAGCTTAATGGGCAGGGTAACCTACAATGAGCAGTTCTTC
clone size: NA; V gene: TRBV4-2; D gene: NA; J gene: TRBJ2-3; CDR3 protein: CASSQRVRTDTQYF; CDR3 DNA: TGTGCCAGCAGCCAGAGGGTTCGGACAGATACGCAGTATTTT
clone size: once; V gene: TRBV6-5; D gene: TRBD1; J gene: TRBJ1-6; CDR3 protein: CASSGDRGGSPLHF; CDR3 DNA: TGTGCCAGCAGCGGGGACAGGGGTGGTTCACCCCTCCACTTT
clone size: few; V gene: TRBV18; D gene: NA; J gene: TRBJ1-3; CDR3 protein: CASSPSGLSVSGNTIYF; CDR3 DNA: TGTGCCAGCTCACCAAGTGGACTCAGTGTCTCTGGAAACACCATATATTTT
clone size: NA; V gene: TRBV7-9; D gene: NA; J gene: TRBJ1-1; CDR3 protein: CASKSRANTEAFF; CDR3 DNA: TGTGCCAGCAAATCCAGGGCGAACACTGAAGCTTTCTTT
clone size: NA; V gene: TRBV10-2; D gene: NA; J gene: TRBJ2-5; CDR3 protein: CASRDGGHRPQYF; CDR3 DNA: TGCGCCAGCAGGGACGGGGGGCACCGGCCCCAGTACTTC
clone size: NA; V gene: TRBV7-9; D gene: NA; J gene: TRBJ2-7; CDR3 protein: CASSSRDSYRYEQYF; CDR3 DNA: TGTGCCAGCAGCTCCCGGGACTCCTACCGGTACGAGCAGTACTTC
clone size: NA; V gene: TRBV2; D gene: TRBD2; J gene: TRBJ2-3; CDR3 protein: CASKETSGGGDTQYF; CDR3 DNA: TGTGCCAGCAAGGAGACTAGCGGGGGAGGGGATACGCAGTATTTT
clone size: NA; V gene: TRBV5-6; D gene: TRBD1; J gene: TRBJ1-1; CDR3 protein: CASSGAGTGDTEAFF; CDR3 DNA: TGTGCCAGCAGCGGAGCCGGGACAGGGGACACTGAAGCTTTCTTT
clone size: NA; V gene: TRBV28; D gene: TRBD1; J gene: TRBJ2-1; CDR3 protein: CASSLRTGKDEQFF; CDR3 DNA: TGTGCCAGCAGCCTCCGGACAGGGAAGGATGAGCAGTTCTTC
clone size: NA; V gene: TRBV24-1; D gene: TRBD1; J gene: TRBJ2-5; CDR3 protein: CATSDFRQGQETQYF; CDR3 DNA: TGTGCCACCAGTGATTTTAGACAGGGCCAAGAGACCCAGTACTTC
clone size: NA; V gene: TRBV5-1; D gene: TRBD2; J gene: TRBJ2-3; CDR3 protein: CASSLGGEDTQYF; CDR3 DNA: TGCGCCAGCAGCCTTGGGGGGGAAGATACGCAGTATTTT
clone size: NA; V gene: TRBV19; D gene: NA; J gene: TRBJ1-5; CDR3 protein: CASSSPREGNQPQHF; CDR3 DNA: TGTGCCAGTAGTAGCCCACGGGAGGGCAATCAGCCCCAGCATTTT
clone size: NA; V gene: TRBV28; D gene: NA; J gene: TRBJ2-3; CDR3 protein: CASSVGRRRGSTDTQYF; CDR3 DNA: TGTGCCAGCAGTGTGGGCCGTAGGCGGGGAAGCACAGATACGCAGTATTTT
clone size: NA; V gene: TRBV24-1; D gene: NA; J gene: TRBJ2-3; CDR3 protein: CATQRRDNTDTQYF; CDR3 DNA: TGTGCCACACAACGCCGGGACAACACAGATACGCAGTATTTT
clone size: once; V gene: TRBV11-3; D gene: TRBD1; J gene: TRBJ2-3; CDR3 protein: CASSRRGTGVDTQYF; CDR3 DNA: TGTGCCAGCAGCCGCCGGGGGACAGGGGTGGATACGCAGTATTTT
clone size: NA; V gene: TRBV5-1; D gene: NA; J gene: TRBJ2-2; CDR3 protein: CASSLAGGPGELFF; CDR3 DNA: TGCGCCAGCAGCTTGGCCGGAGGGCCCGGGGAGCTGTTTTTT
clone size: NA; V gene: TRBV3-1/TRBV3-2; D gene: NA; J gene: TRBJ2-3; CDR3 protein: CASNRGGSTDTQYF; CDR3 DNA: TGTGCCAGCAATAGGGGGGGCAGCACAGATACGCAGTATTTT
clone size: NA; V gene: TRBV4-3; D gene: NA; J gene: TRBJ1-2; CDR3 protein: CASSPGVQYGYTF; CDR3 DNA: TGCGCCAGCAGCCCGGGGGTCCAGTATGGCTACACCTTC
clone size: NA; V gene: TRBV5-4; D gene: TRBD1; J gene: TRBJ1-1; CDR3 protein: CASSSRTTGGASGTEAFF; CDR3 DNA: TGTGCCAGCAGCTCTCGGACTACAGGGGGCGCTTCGGGCACTGAAGCTTTCTTT
clone size: NA; V gene: TRBV4-2; D gene: NA; J gene: TRBJ2-5; CDR3 protein: CASSMGTFETQYF; CDR3 DNA: TGTGCCAGCAGCATGGGGACTTTCGAGACCCAGTACTTC
clone size: NA; V gene: TRBV2; D gene: TRBD2; J gene: TRBJ2-7; CDR3 protein: CASSVTSGRSEQYF; CDR3 DNA: TGTGCCAGCAGTGTAACTAGCGGAAGGTCCGAGCAGTACTTC
clone size: few; V gene: TRBV7-8; D gene: NA; J gene: TRBJ1-6; CDR3 protein: CASSLNPGENSPLHF; CDR3 DNA: TGTGCCAGCAGCTTGAACCCGGGGGAAAATTCACCCCTCCACTTT
clone size: NA; V gene: TRBV11-2; D gene: NA; J gene: TRBJ2-5; CDR3 protein: CASSTDQETQYF; CDR3 DNA: TGTGCCAGCAGCACGGACCAAGAGACCCAGTACTTC
clone size: NA; V gene: TRBV11-2; D gene: NA; J gene: TRBJ2-5; CDR3 protein: CASSDRDKTFQETQYF; CDR3 DNA: TGTGCCAGCAGCGACCGGGATAAGACTTTCCAAGAGACCCAGTACTTC
clone size: NA; V gene: TRBV28; D gene: NA; J gene: TRBJ1-1; CDR3 protein: CASSLALSNTEAFF; CDR3 DNA: TGTGCCAGCAGTTTGGCTTTATCGAACACTGAAGCTTTCTTT
clone size: NA; V gene: TRBV7-9; D gene: NA; J gene: TRBJ1-3; CDR3 protein: CASSLSEVGNTIYF; CDR3 DNA: TGTGCCAGCAGCTTGTCGGAGGTTGGAAACACCATATATTTT
clone size: few; V gene: TRBV5-1; D gene: TRBD1; J gene: TRBJ2-2; CDR3 protein: CASSHPGQGSTGELFF; CDR3 DNA: TGCGCCAGCAGCCACCCGGGACAGGGTTCCACCGGGGAGCTGTTTTTT
clone size: NA; V gene: TRBV27; D gene: TRBD2; J gene: TRBJ2-3; CDR3 protein: CASSLSLWTSGGTQYF; CDR3 DNA: TGTGCCAGCAGTTTGTCCCTTTGGACTAGCGGAGGTACGCAGTATTTT
clone size: once; V gene: TRBV5-4; D gene: TRBD2; J gene: TRBJ2-7; CDR3 protein: CASSPRVSGRSYEQYF; CDR3 DNA: TGTGCCAGCAGCCCCCGAGTTAGCGGGAGATCCTACGAGCAGTACTTC
clone size: NA; V gene: TRBV2; D gene: TRBD1; J gene: TRBJ1-4; CDR3 protein: CASSPTGPRGKLFF; CDR3 DNA: TGTGCCAGCTCGCCGACAGGGCCTAGGGGAAAACTGTTTTTT
clone size: NA; V gene: TRBV7-3; D gene: NA; J gene: TRBJ2-1; CDR3 protein: CASSLNSGSSYNEQFF; CDR3 DNA: TGTGCCAGCAGCTTAAATAGCGGAAGCTCCTACAATGAGCAGTTCTTC
clone size: once; V gene: TRBV5-1; D gene: TRBD2; J gene: TRBJ2-3; CDR3 protein: CASSSTSGGFSTDTQYF; CDR3 DNA: TGCGCCAGCAGCTCAACCTCGGGAGGTTTTAGCACAGATACGCAGTATTTT
clone size: few; V gene: TRBV7-2; D gene: NA; J gene: TRBJ2-7; CDR3 protein: CASSLDSRGGVEQYF; CDR3 DNA: TGTGCCAGCAGCTTAGATTCCAGGGGTGGGGTCGAGCAGTACTTC
clone size: NA; V gene: TRBV5-4; D gene: NA; J gene: TRBJ1-4; CDR3 protein: CASSLRDMGEKLFF; CDR3 DNA: TGTGCCAGCAGCCTTCGGGACATGGGTGAAAAACTGTTTTTT
clone size: few; V gene: TRBV9; D gene: NA; J gene: TRBJ1-2; CDR3 protein: CASSPREVGTRKGYTF; CDR3 DNA: TGTGCCAGCAGCCCCCGGGAGGTCGGGACGCGTAAAGGCTACACCTTC
clone size: NA; V gene: TRBV18; D gene: NA; J gene: TRBJ1-1; CDR3 protein: CASSPRPSNTEAFF; CDR3 DNA: TGTGCCAGCTCACCACGGCCTTCCAACACTGAAGCTTTCTTT
clone size: NA; V gene: TRBV27; D gene: TRBD1; J gene: TRBJ2-5; CDR3 protein: CASSSARTGGTQYF; CDR3 DNA: TGTGCCAGCAGTTCCGCCCGGACAGGGGGGACCCAGTACTTC
clone size: NA; V gene: TRBV2; D gene: NA; J gene: TRBJ1-2; CDR3 protein: CASSELRQNYGYTF; CDR3 DNA: TGTGCCAGCAGTGAACTCAGACAAAACTATGGCTACACCTTC
clone size: NA; V gene: TRBV6-5; D gene: NA; J gene: TRBJ1-6; CDR3 protein: CASRLVWVDSPLHF; CDR3 DNA: TGTGCCAGCAGGCTAGTTTGGGTGGATTCACCCCTCCACTTT
clone size: NA; V gene: TRBV3-1/TRBV3-2; D gene: TRBD1; J gene: TRBJ1-5; CDR3 protein: CASSQDRGQPQHF; CDR3 DNA: TGTGCCAGCAGCCAAGACAGGGGGCAGCCCCAGCATTTT
clone size: NA; V gene: TRBV4-1; D gene: NA; J gene: TRBJ1-1; CDR3 protein: CASSQDGGLSTEAFF; CDR3 DNA: TGCGCCAGCAGCCAAGATGGTGGCCTCAGCACTGAAGCTTTCTTT
clone size: NA; V gene: TRBV20-1; D gene: TRBD1; J gene: TRBJ1-2; CDR3 protein: CSVRQGYGYTF; CDR3 DNA: TGCAGTGTCCGACAGGGCTATGGCTACACCTTC
clone size: NA; V gene: TRBV5-1; D gene: NA; J gene: TRBJ1-2; CDR3 protein: CASSTGNYGYTF; CDR3 DNA: TGCGCCAGCTCGACAGGAAACTATGGCTACACCTTC
clone size: NA; V gene: TRBV19; D gene: TRBD2; J gene: TRBJ2-1; CDR3 protein: CASSISLAGAYNEQFF; CDR3 DNA: TGTGCCAGTAGTATTTCCCTAGCGGGGGCCTACAATGAGCAGTTCTTC
clone size: NA; V gene: TRBV7-2; D gene: NA; J gene: TRBJ2-5; CDR3 protein: CASSLEGFTGLQTQYF; CDR3 DNA: TGTGCCAGCAGCCTTGAAGGATTTACAGGGTTGCAGACCCAGTACTTC
clone size: few; V gene: TRBV18; D gene: NA; J gene: TRBJ1-1; CDR3 protein: CASSRATGESEAFF; CDR3 DNA: TGTGCCAGCTCGCGGGCAACGGGGGAGTCTGAAGCTTTCTTT